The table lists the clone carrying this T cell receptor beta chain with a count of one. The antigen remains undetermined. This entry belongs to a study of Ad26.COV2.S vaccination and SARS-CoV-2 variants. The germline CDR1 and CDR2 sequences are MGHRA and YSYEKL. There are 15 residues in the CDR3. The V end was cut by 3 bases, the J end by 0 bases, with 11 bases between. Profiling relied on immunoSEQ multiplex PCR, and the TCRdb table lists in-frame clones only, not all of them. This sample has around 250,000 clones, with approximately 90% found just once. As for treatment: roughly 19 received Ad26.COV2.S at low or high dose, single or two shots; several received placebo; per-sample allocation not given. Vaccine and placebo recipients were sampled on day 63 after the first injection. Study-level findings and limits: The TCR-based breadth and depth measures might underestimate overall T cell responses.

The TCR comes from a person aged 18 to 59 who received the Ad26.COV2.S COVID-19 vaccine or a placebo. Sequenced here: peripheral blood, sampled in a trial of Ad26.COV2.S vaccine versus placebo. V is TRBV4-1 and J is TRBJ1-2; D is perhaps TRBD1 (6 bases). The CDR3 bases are TGCGCCAGCAGCCAGGGACACCGAGCTAACTATGGCTACACCTTC. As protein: CASSQGHRANYGYTF.